This entry describes one TCR beta chain. No antigen is known for it. Base quality data are lacking; no much larger clone is found one base away. This sample is part of a study of shared clonotypes between healthy human individuals (dated by TCRdb to the early 2020s). Broadly, across the study: The cohort comprised a couple of women and a few men aged 18 to 49 years. For each donor, CD4 naive and CD4 memory were each run on three plates, CD8 naive on two plates, and CD8 memory on one plate. Libraries were prepared and TCR repertoires were sequenced by different laboratories using diverse techniques, in order to increase sequencing depth and limit assay-specific biases. Per donor, leukapheresis produced somewhere between about 0.85 and 8.9 billion PBMCs. The study deeply sequenced blood TCR repertoires of about 5 healthy adults to estimate repertoire size and the extent of clonotype sharing between individuals.

The donors were healthy, HIV-negative adults with no recently reported acute infections or vaccinations. Every donor was a Caucasian adult living in Nashville, Tennessee, USA. CD4+ T cells were enriched by magnetic negative selection; naive cells were then positively selected on CD45RA, and the negative fraction formed the memory subset. Blood was obtained by leukapheresis, after which PBMCs were separated by Ficoll-Histopaque density gradient centrifugation and cryopreserved in liquid nitrogen vapor phase. Analytical flow cytometry was used to check the purity and quantity of every magnetically sorted T cell population. Genomic DNA was isolated from each sorted fraction and quantified by UV absorbance on a Nanodrop 2000c. In the germline V gene, CDR1 corresponds to SGHDN and CDR2 to FVKESK. V is cut by 1 base and J by 3 bases, and the space between the germline ends is 4 bases. The CDR3 sequence holds 13 residues, the cysteine and phenylalanine included. Left in the record is the CDR3 DNA by itself, 39 bases read in frame from the first base.

Using the deep immunoSEQ assay, multiplex PCR amplified TCR CDR3 regions from genomic DNA. Extracted genomic DNA from each cell subset was distributed evenly across all wells of several immunoSEQ 96-well plates, and each plate was treated as a replicate. Each replicate PCR for sorted subsets received approximately 200 ng genomic DNA, equal to some 32,000 T cell genomes. The purified libraries were quantified using a Qubit 3.0 fluorometer, sized with a Bioanalyzer 2100, and then quantified again using the KAPA Library Quantification kit. Every immunoSEQ 96-well plate was sequenced on a separate single-read 150-cycle Illumina NextSeq 550 flow cell. On the study's bioinformatics: The immunoSEQ output contained only junctional sequences without quality scores, so filtering could not match that applied to full-length reads. To assign V/J genes and CDR3, sequences were annotated against IMGT germline references using PyIR, a Python wrapper for IgBLAST v1.9. Reads with weak V/J assignments (E-value above 1e-6), missing CDR3, stop codons, out-of-frame junctions, or ambiguous translated residues were removed. V3J clonotypes were defined as sequences sharing an identical inferred V gene, J gene, and CDR3 amino acid sequence. The percentage overlap between two repertoires was calculated by dividing the number of shared unique clonotypes by the size of the smaller repertoire. Repertoire richness was assessed with RTK rarefaction, the Chao1 estimator, and Recon v2.1 estimates of unobserved clonotypes. Generation probabilities were computed with OLGA for all TCRbeta clonotypes obtained by the gDNA method from a few donors. Sourced from immuneACCESS, this table was stored by TCRdb with only in-frame sequences that have V and J called. A share of the clones is absent; for the studies checked, an unresolved V gene accounts for under half, and the remainder has no known explanation. That table gives V, J and clone size, and the DNA gave D and trimming. The sample data list approximately 2.5 million clones, and 85% to 95% of these were observed just once. 0.14% of the sample is in the top ten clones.

Points the paper makes about the study in general: Sampling was limited to blood, and TCR repertoires in tissue likely differ from TCR repertoires in blood. Incomplete sequencing was indicated by rarefaction of sorted-subset datasets, despite the large sequencing depth. The small number of donors limited the genetic and exposure-history diversity represented. When four donors were compared, the shared fraction of clonotypes was 5% to 6.5% for naive CD4, around 4% for naive CD8, 2.3% for memory CD4, and less than 0.45% for memory CD8. Naive subsets generally had larger estimated clonotype richness than memory subsets. Pairwise subsampling led to the expectation that sequencing depth would affect the degree of clonotype sharing among donors. Clonotypes shared by all four sorted-subset donors showed higher generation probabilities than non-shared clonotypes.

Sequenced input: naive CD4+ T cells sorted from blood. Explained via the paper, the cell subset or site label denotes: CD45RA+ positively selected. The chain employs TRBV14 and TRBJ2-1, with the D gene uncertain. This clonotype was obtained from a man younger than 30 in good health. The encoded CDR3 is CASSQASYNEQFF. Here is the DNA: TGTGCCAGCAGCCAAGCCAGCTACAATGAGCAGTTCTTC.